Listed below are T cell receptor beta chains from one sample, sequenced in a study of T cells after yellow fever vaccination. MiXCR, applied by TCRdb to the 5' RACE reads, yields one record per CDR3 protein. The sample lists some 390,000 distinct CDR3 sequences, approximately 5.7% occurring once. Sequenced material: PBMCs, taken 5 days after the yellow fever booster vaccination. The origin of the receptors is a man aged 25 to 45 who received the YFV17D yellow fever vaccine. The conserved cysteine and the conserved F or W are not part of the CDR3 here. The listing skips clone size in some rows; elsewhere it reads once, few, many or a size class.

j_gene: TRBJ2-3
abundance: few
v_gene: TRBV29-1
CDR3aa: SVPVGDTQY

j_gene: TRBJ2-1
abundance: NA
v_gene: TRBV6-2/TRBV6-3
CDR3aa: ASTYRTSGPGRASYNEQF

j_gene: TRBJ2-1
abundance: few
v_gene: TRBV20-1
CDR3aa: SARSGVSYNEQF

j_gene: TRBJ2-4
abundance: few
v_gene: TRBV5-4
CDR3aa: ASSSMSTGVLAKNIQY

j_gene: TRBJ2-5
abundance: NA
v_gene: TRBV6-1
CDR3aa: ASTNALAGEETQY

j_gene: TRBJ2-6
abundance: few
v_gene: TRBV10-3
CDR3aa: AISDPSVEPTLISGANVLT

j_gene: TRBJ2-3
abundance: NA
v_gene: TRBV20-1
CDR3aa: SARPTSGNTYTQY

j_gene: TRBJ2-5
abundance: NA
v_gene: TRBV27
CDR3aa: ASSSRRGVGETQY

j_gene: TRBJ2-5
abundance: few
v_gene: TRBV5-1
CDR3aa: ARLRETQY

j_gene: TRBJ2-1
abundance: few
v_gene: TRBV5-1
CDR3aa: ASTSRTGGGNEQF

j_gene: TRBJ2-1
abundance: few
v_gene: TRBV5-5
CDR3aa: ASSLHTGEGV

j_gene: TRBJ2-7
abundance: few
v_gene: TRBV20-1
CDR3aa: SAPPGGPKYEQY

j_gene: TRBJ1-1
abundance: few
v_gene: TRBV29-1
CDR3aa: SVDPTGQDAF

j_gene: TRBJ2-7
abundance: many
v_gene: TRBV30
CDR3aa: AWSVQAAGGYEQY

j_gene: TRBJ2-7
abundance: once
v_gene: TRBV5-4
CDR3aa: ASSLQDPVYEQY

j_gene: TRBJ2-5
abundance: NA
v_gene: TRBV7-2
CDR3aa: ASSSWGQETQY

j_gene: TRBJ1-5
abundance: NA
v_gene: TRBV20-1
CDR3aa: CVRGQGAGWGWPQH

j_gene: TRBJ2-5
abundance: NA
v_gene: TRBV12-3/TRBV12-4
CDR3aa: ASSFTRGETQY

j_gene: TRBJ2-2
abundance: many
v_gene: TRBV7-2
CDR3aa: ASSFRLETTGELF

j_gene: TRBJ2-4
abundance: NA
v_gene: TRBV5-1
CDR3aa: ASSLEGGAGKNIQY

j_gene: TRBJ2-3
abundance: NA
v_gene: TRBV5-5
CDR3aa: ASKLSGGTDTQY

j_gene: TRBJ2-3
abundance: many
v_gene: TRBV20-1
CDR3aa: SAPRGRETDTQY

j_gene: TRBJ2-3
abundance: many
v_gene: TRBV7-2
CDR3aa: ASSTGTGSDTQY

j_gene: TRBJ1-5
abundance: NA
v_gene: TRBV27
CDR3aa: ASSPSTASNQPQH

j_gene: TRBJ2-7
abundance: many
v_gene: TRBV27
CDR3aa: ASSLARVSTYEQY

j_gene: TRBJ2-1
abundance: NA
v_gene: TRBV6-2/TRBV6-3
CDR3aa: ASILDRGSEQF

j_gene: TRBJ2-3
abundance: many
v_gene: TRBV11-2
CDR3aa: ASSLPAFGAVGLGTQY

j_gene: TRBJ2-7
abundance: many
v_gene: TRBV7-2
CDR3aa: ASSLYGTSGTSYEQY

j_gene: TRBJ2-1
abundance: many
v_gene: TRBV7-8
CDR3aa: ASSLDRGRGDEQF

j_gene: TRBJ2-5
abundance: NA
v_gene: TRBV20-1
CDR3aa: SARDASSGQETQY

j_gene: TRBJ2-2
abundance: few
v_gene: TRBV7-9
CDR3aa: AIQVNTGELF

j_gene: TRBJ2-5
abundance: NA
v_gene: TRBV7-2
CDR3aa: ASSWDTVRKGTQY

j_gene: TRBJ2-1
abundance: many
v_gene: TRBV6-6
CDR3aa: ASRLTGANEQF

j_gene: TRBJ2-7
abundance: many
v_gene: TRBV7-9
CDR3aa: ASSAGYQEQY

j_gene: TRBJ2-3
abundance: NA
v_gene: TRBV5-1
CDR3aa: ASSAGDPQY

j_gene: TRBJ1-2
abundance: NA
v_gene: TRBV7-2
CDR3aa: ASSPQPGMIYGYT

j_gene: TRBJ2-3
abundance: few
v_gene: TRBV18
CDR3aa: ASSRPRSGYTDTQY

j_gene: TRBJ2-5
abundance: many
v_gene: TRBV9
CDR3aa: ASSVGDFLVASQETQY

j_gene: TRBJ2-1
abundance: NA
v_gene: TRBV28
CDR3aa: ASSLTSGRGENEQF

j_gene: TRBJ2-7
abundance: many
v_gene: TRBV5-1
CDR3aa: ASSLDGTRGAYEQY

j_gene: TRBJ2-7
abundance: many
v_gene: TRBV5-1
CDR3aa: ASSLGTGAHEQY

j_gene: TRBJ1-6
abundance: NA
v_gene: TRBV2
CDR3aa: ASHRDSYSYNSPLH

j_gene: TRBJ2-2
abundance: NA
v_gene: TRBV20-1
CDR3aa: SALVLTRLGTGELF

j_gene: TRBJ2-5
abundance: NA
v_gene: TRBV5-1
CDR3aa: ASSTTSGRATETQY

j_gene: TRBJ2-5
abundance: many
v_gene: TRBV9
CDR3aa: ASSAGTEETQY

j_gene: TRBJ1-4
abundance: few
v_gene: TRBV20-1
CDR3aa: SASSWRHPEKLF

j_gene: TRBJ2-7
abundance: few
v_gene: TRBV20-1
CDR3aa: SAREGIAGIYEQY

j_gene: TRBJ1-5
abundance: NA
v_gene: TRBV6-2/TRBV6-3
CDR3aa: ASSSPNFGRAYSNQPQH

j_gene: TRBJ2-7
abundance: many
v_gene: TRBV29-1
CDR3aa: SATGTGNSEQY

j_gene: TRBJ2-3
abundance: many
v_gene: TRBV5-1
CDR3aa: ASSLGSRPTDTQY

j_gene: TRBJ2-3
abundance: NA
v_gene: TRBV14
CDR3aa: ASSQGLWAPADTQY

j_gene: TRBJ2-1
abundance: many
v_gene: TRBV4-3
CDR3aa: ASSQDLHNNEQF

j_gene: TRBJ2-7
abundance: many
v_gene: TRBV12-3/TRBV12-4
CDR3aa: ASSLSYREGYEQY